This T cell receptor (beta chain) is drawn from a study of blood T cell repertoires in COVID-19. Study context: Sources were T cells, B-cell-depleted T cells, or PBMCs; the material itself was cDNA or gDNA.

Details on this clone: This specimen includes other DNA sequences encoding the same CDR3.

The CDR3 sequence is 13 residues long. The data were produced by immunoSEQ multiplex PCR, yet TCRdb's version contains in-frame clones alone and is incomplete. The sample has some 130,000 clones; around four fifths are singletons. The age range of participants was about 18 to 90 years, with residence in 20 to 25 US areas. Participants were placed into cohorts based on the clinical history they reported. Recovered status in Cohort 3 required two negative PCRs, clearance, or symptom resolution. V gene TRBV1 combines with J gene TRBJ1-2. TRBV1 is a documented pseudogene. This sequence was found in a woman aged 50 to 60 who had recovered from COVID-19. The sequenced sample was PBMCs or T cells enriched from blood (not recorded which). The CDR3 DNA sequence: TGCACCAGCAGCCAAGAGGGGGGGCTTGGCTACACCTTC. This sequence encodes CTSSQEGGLGYTF.